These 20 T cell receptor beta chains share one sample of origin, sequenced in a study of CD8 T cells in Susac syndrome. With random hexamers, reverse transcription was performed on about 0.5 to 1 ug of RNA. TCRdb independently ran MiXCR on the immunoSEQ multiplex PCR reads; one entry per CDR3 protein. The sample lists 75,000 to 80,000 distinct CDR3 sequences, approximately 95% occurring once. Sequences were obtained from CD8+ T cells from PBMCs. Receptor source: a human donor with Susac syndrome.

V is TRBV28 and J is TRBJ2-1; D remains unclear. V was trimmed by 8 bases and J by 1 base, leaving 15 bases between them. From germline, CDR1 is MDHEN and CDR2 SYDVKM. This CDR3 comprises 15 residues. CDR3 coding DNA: TGTGCCAGCCGCCTGCCGGGCCCATCCTACAATGAGCAGTTCTTC. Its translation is CASRLPGPSYNEQFF.

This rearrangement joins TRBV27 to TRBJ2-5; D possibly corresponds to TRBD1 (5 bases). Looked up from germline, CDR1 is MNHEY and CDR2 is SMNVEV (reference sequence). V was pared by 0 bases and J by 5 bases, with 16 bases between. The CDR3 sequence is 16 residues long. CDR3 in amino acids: CASSLSSAKGLETQYF. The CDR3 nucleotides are TGTGCCAGCAGTTTATCCTCGGCGAAGGGGTTGGAGACCCAGTACTTC.

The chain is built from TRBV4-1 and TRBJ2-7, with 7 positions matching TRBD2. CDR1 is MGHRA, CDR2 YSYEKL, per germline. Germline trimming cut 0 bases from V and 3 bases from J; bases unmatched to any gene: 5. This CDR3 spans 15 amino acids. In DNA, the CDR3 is TGCGCCAGCAGCCAAGAAGATAGGACTAGCTACGAGCAGTACTTC. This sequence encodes CASSQEDRTSYEQYF.

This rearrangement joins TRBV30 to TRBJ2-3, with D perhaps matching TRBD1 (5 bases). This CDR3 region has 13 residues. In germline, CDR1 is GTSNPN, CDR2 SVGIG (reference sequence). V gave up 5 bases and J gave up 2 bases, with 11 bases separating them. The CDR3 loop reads CAWPGAPTDTQYF. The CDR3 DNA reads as TGTGCCTGGCCTGGGGCGCCCACAGATACGCAGTATTTT.

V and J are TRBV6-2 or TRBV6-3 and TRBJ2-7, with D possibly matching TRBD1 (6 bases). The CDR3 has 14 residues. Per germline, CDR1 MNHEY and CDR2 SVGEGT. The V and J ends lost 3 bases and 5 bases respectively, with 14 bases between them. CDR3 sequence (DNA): TGTGCCAGCAGTTATTTGACAGGTCTCAACGAGCAGTACTTC. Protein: CASSYLTGLNEQYF.

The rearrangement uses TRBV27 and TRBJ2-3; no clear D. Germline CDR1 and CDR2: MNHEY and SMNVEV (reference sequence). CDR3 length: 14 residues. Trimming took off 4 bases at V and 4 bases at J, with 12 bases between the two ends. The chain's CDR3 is CASSSGPWPDTQYF. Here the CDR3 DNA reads TGTGCCAGCAGTTCTGGACCTTGGCCAGATACGCAGTATTTT.

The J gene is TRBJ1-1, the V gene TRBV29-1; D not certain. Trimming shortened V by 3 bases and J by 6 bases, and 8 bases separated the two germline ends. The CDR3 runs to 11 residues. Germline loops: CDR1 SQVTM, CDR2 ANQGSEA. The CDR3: CSVEGIAEAFF. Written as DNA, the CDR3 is TGCAGCGTTGAGGGTATCGCTGAAGCTTTCTTT.

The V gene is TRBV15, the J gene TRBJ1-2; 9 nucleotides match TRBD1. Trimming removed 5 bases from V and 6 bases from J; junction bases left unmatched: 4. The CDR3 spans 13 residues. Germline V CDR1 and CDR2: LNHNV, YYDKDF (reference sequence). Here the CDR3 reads CATSSDRGDGYTF. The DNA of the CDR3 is TGTGCCACCAGCTCCGACAGGGGGGATGGCTACACCTTC. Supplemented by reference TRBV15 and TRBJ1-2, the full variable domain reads DAMVIQNPRYQVTQFGKPVTLSCSQTLNHNVMYWYQQKSSQAPKLLFHYYDKDFNNEADTPDNFQSRRPNTSFCFLDIRSPGLGDTAMYLCATSSDRGDGYTFGSGTRLTVV.

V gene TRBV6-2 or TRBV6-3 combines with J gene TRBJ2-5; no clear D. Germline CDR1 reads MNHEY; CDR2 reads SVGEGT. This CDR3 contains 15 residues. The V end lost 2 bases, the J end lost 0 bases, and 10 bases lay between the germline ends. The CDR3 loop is CASSYEGRYQETQYF. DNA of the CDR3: TGTGCCAGCAGTTACGAAGGCCGTTACCAAGAGACCCAGTACTTC.

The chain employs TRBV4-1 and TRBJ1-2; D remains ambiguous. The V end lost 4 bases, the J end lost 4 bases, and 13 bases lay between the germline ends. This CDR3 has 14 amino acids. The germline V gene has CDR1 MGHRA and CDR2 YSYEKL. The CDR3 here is CASSPSETFYGYTF. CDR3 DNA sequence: TGCGCCAGCAGCCCTTCCGAGACTTTCTATGGCTACACCTTC.

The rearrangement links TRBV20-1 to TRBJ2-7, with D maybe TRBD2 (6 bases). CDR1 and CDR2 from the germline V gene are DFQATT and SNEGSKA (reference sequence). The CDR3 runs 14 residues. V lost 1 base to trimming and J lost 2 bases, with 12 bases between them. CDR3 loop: CSARVGLRAYEQYF. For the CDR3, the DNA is TGCAGTGCTAGAGTAGGACTAAGAGCCTACGAGCAGTACTTC.

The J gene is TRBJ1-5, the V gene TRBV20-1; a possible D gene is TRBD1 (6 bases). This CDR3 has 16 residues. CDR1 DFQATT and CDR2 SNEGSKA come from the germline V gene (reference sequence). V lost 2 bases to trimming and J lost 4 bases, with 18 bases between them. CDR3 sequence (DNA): TGCAGTGCTAGAAATTACCAACAGGGTTGGAATCAGCCCCAGCATTTT. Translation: CSARNYQQGWNQPQHF.

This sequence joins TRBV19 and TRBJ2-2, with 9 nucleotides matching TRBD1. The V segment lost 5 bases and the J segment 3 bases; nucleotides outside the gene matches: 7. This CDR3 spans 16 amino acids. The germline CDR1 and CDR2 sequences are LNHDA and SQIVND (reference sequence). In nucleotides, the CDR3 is TGTGCCAGTAGTCCTAGGACAGGGGAGGACACCGGGGAGCTGTTTTTT. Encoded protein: CASSPRTGEDTGELFF.

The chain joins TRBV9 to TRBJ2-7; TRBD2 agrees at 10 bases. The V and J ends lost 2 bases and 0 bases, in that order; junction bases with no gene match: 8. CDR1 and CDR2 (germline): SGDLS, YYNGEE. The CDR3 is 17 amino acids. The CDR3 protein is CASSVGSGGPSSYEQYF. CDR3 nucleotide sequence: TGTGCCAGCAGCGTGGGTAGCGGGGGGCCGAGCTCCTACGAGCAGTACTTC.

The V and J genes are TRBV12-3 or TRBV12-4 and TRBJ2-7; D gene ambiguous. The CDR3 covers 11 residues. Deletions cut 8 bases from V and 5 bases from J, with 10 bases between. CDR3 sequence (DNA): TGTGCCAGCGGTTGGGGTGACGAGCAGTACTTC. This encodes CASGWGDEQYF.

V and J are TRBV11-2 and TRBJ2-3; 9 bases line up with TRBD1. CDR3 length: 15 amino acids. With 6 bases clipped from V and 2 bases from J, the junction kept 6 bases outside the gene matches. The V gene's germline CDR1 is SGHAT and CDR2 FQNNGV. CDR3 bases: TGTGCCAGCAGTTCGGGACAGGGAAACACAGATACGCAGTATTTT. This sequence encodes CASSSGQGNTDTQYF.

CDR3 sequence: CASSLISGETQYF. The CDR3 DNA follows: TGTGCCAGCAGCTTGATTAGCGGGGAGACGCAGTATTTT. The chain joins TRBV5-4 to TRBJ2-3; TRBD2 matches at 8 bases. V lost 1 base and J lost 9; bases outside the gene matches: 4. The CDR3 is 13 amino acids. The germline gives CDR1 SGHNT, CDR2 YYREEE (reference sequence).

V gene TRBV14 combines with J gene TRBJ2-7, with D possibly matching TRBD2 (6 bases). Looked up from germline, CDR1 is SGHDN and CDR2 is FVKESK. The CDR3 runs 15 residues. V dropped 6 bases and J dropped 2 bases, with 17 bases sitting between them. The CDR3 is CASSLRDSIPYEQYF. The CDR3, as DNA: TGTGCCAGCAGTCTACGGGACTCCATACCCTACGAGCAGTACTTC.

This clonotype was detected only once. The DNA for the CDR3 is TGTGCCAGCAGTTACAGCGGTAGCACAGATACGCAGTATTTT. This codes for CASSYSGSTDTQYF. The J gene is TRBJ2-3, the V gene TRBV6-2 or TRBV6-3; a possible D gene is TRBD2 (5 bases). Trimming shortened V by 2 bases and J by 0 bases, and 6 bases separated the two germline ends. The CDR3 runs 14 residues. Germline V CDR1 and CDR2: MNHEY, SVGEGT.

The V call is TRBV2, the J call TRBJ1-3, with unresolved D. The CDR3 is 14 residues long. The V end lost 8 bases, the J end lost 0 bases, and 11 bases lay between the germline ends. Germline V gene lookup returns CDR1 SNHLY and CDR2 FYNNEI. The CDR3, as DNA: TGTGCCAGCTTGAGCCGGGACTCTGGAAACACCATATATTTT. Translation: CASLSRDSGNTIYF.